This is a list of T cell receptor beta chains from one sample in a study of identical twins. TCRdb called the 5' RACE reads again in MiXCR, with one record for every CDR3 protein. In the table there are 1.5 million or so distinct CDR3 sequences, 32% of which are singletons. What was sequenced was cord blood. The receptors shown here come from a newborn girl in good health. The CDR3 runs from the conserved cysteine through the conserved F or W. Fields, in order: D gene, clone size, V gene, J gene, CDR3 DNA, CDR3 protein. A D gene is named only where the DNA matches it firmly. Some rows mark clone size as missing; the rest say once, few, many or name a class of expanded clone.

>.|.|TRBV12-3/TRBV12-4|TRBJ2-7
TGTGCCAGCAGCCAAAGAAGGGGGAGGGGCTCCTACGAGCAGTACTTC
CASSQRRGRGSYEQYF
>.|.|TRBV4-1|TRBJ1-2
TGCGCCAGCAGCCCCCTGGGGGGGCGGTATGGCTACACCTTC
CASSPLGGRYGYTF
>.|.|TRBV12-3/TRBV12-4|TRBJ1-2
TGTGCCAGCAGTTTAGCTGGGGCGTCCTATGGCTACACCTTC
CASSLAGASYGYTF
>.|.|TRBV7-8|TRBJ1-5
TGTGCCAGCAGCTTACCCGCGGCAGGCCGTTATCAGCCCCAGCATTTT
CASSLPAAGRYQPQHF
>TRBD2|few|TRBV27|TRBJ2-1
TGTGCCAGCAGTTTATCGACGGGGGGGGCCCACAATGAGCAGTTCTTC
CASSLSTGGAHNEQFF
>.|.|TRBV11-3|TRBJ1-1
TGTGCCAGCAGCTTAGATGGAGGGACAAGCACTGAAGCTTTCTTT
CASSLDGGTSTEAFF
>.|many|TRBV10-3|TRBJ2-7
TGTGCCATCAGTGAGTCCCCTCTAGCGCGGACAGTGAGCTCCTACGAGCAGTACTTC
CAISESPLARTVSSYEQYF
>.|.|TRBV6-1|TRBJ1-5
TGTGCCAGCAGAGGAGGGTACGGGGGCAATCGGCCCCAGCATTTT
CASRGGYGGNRPQHF
>TRBD2|.|TRBV7-2|TRBJ2-3
TGTGCCAGCAGCCGTAATAGCGGGAACACAGATACGCAGTATTTT
CASSRNSGNTDTQYF
>.|.|TRBV4-2|TRBJ2-7
TGTGCCAGCAGCCTAGACAGCCGGGACTACGAGCAGTACTTC
CASSLDSRDYEQYF
>TRBD2|once|TRBV9|TRBJ2-3
TGTGCCAGCAGTTATCCCCAAGCGGGAGGGCCCTCAGATACGCAGTATTTT
CASSYPQAGGPSDTQYF
>TRBD2|.|TRBV20-1|TRBJ2-3
TGCAGTGCTAGATCAAGGGGCGGGGGGGGCACAGATACGCAGTATTTT
CSARSRGGGGTDTQYF
>.|few|TRBV5-1|TRBJ1-1
TGCGCCAGCAGCGGGACACGGAACACTGAAGCTTTCTTT
CASSGTRNTEAFF
>TRBD1|.|TRBV6-6|TRBJ1-6
TGTGCCAGCAGTTACGGGACAGGGTATCCACCCCTCCACTTT
CASSYGTGYPPLHF
>.|.|TRBV7-9|TRBJ1-2
TGTGCCAGCAGCCCCCCCATAATGTGGGGTGGGCCTAACTATGGCTACACCTTC
CASSPPIMWGGPNYGYTF
>.|.|TRBV6-2/TRBV6-3|TRBJ2-7
TGTGCCAGCAGTTACCCGTCTAAGAGCTCCTACGAGCAGTACTTC
CASSYPSKSSYEQYF
>.|few|TRBV4-2|TRBJ2-5
TGTGCCAGCAGCCAAGGCCCCGGGGGGCGGGGGCAAGAGACCCAGTACTTC
CASSQGPGGRGQETQYF